A selection of T cell receptor beta chains follows, all from one sample in a study of breast tumors, draining lymph nodes, adjacent tissues. TCRdb fed the multiplex PCR reads into MiXCR, producing one record per CDR3 protein. The sample has some 130,000 distinct CDR3 sequences; 21% are singletons. The material sequenced was axillary lymph node tissue. The receptors were sampled from a female donor with breast cancer. Some clones in this sample may be carry-over from other donors' samples. The CDR3 runs from the conserved cysteine through the conserved F or W. A D gene is named only where the DNA matches it firmly. The size entry gives once, few or many counts, or a class when the clone is expanded.

CDR3aa: CATAGGLSYNEQFF
j_gene: TRBJ2-1
abundance: many
d_gene: TRBD1
v_gene: TRBV15

CDR3aa: CASSGRLWGTNTGELFF
j_gene: TRBJ2-2
abundance: few
d_gene: .
v_gene: TRBV27

CDR3aa: CASSHTRLAGTGFADTQYF
j_gene: TRBJ2-3
abundance: many
d_gene: TRBD2
v_gene: TRBV9

CDR3aa: CASSPRGFFQPQHF
j_gene: TRBJ1-5
abundance: few
d_gene: .
v_gene: TRBV28

CDR3aa: CASSLQRDTDTQYF
j_gene: TRBJ2-3
abundance: many
d_gene: TRBD2
v_gene: TRBV5-5

CDR3aa: CATSDQNYGYTF
j_gene: TRBJ1-2
abundance: many
d_gene: .
v_gene: TRBV24-1

CDR3aa: CASSLDWTYEQYF
j_gene: TRBJ2-7
abundance: many
d_gene: .
v_gene: TRBV7-8

CDR3aa: CASSYSILGDEQYF
j_gene: TRBJ2-7
abundance: many
d_gene: .
v_gene: TRBV6-5

CDR3aa: CATSLTGHEQYF
j_gene: TRBJ2-7
abundance: many
d_gene: .
v_gene: TRBV24-1

CDR3aa: CASSEIWGDTQYF
j_gene: TRBJ2-3
abundance: many
d_gene: .
v_gene: TRBV6-1

CDR3aa: CASSPNPGQRSNEQFF
j_gene: TRBJ2-1
abundance: many
d_gene: TRBD1
v_gene: TRBV19

CDR3aa: CASSTPGTSGSLEQYF
j_gene: TRBJ2-7
abundance: few
d_gene: TRBD2
v_gene: TRBV28

CDR3aa: CASSSTGTRGGKQYF
j_gene: TRBJ2-7
abundance: many
d_gene: TRBD2
v_gene: TRBV12-3/TRBV12-4